The clone carrying this T cell receptor beta chain has more than one count but fewer than ten. Antigen specificity is unknown. The CDR3 sequence is 16 residues long. Germline V gives CDR1 KGHDR, CDR2 SFDVKD. J lost 4 bases, V lost 4 bases, and 7 bases had no gene match. TCRdb called the reads again in MiXCR, with one record for every CDR3 protein. The sample has tens of thousands of distinct CDR3 sequences, 3% to 4.5% seen once; the top ten hold roughly 22%. The sample belongs to a study of T cell repertoires in cytomegalovirus infection. Study-level findings and limits: HLA-C-restricted CMV-specific TCR beta clonotypes were dominant in the ex vivo response.

Sequencing used PBMCs. The TCR sequence derives from a human donor in good health (CMV status not recorded). Some clones in this sample may be carry-over from other donors' samples. The V and J genes are TRBV24-1 and TRBJ2-1; TRBD2 matches at 9 bases. CDR3 sequence: CATSDPLAGAYNEQFF. Written as DNA, the CDR3 is TGTGCCACCAGTGACCCCTTAGCGGGAGCATACAATGAGCAGTTCTTC.